A single sample is the source of the 28 T cell receptor beta chains below, sequenced in a study of glioma-infiltrating T cells after dendritic cell vaccination (dated by TCRdb to the mid-2010s). The protocol used for the library was the immunoSEQ multiplex PCR assay. TCRdb limited this immuneACCESS table to in-frame rearrangements with V and J called. A share of clones is missing; checked studies link under half to unresolved V genes, and the rest is unexplained. Within this sample are fewer than 50,000 clones, with 65% to 90% of them counted one time only. Clones ranked in the top ten supply around 10% of the sample. The specimen was blood, collected before dendritic cell vaccination. Every receptor here comes from a human donor with glioblastoma.

The genes are TRBV6-6 and TRBJ1-1; the D gene is possibly TRBD1 (5 bases). The CDR3 covers 14 residues. Germline V gives CDR1 MNHNY, CDR2 SVGAGI (reference sequence). V was cut by 2 bases and J by 1 base, with 8 bases left in between. The CDR3 is CASSYGGRNTEAFF. CDR3 DNA sequence: TGTGCCAGCAGTTACGGGGGGAGGAACACTGAAGCTTTCTTT.

This clone was detected only a few times. This sequence joins TRBV19 and TRBJ1-1; 7 bases map to TRBD1. The length of the CDR3 is 15 residues. The germline gives CDR1 LNHDA, CDR2 SQIVND (reference sequence). V lost 5 bases and J lost 11; bases outside the gene matches: 17. The CDR3 bases are TGTGCCAGTAGTCCCCGGACGGCTAAGGACAGGAATGCTTTCTTT. It codes for CASSPRTAKDRNAFF. The entire variable domain, with the rest obtained from reference TRBV19 and TRBJ1-1, is as follows: DGGITQSPKYLFRKEGQNVTLSCEQNLNHDAMYWYRQDPGQGLRLIYYSQIVNDFQKGDIAEGYSVSREKKESFPLTVTSAQKNPTAFYLCASSPRTAKDRNAFFGQGTRLTVV.

V usage is TRBV10-3 and J usage is TRBJ2-7; 10 positions agree with TRBD1. This CDR3 is 15 amino acids long. The J segment lost 7 bases and the V segment lost 5 bases, leaving 11 bases of the junction unmatched. CDR1 and CDR2 from the germline V gene are ENHRY and SYGVKD. This CDR3 reads CAISSGTGANREQYF. CDR3 DNA sequence: TGTGCCATCAGTTCCGGGACAGGGGCCAACCGGGAGCAGTACTTC.

The rearrangement uses TRBV7-9 and TRBJ2-5; D gene unclear. The J call may not be correct, given that the DNA end is closer to TRBJ2-7. CDR1 and CDR2 from the germline V gene are SEHNR and FQNEAQ (reference sequence). The CDR3 extends over 16 amino acids. CDR3 DNA: TGTGCCAGCAGCCCACCGACTGGAGCAAAATTCTACGAGCAGTACTTC. Residues: CASSPPTGAKFYEQYF.

About this clone itself: At the DNA level, this CDR3 is encoded by other sequences in the same sample as well. V and J are TRBV5-4 and TRBJ1-6; 7 bases fit TRBD1. Germline V lookup: CDR1 SGHNT, CDR2 YYREEE (reference sequence). V gave up 5 bases and J gave up 7 bases; unmatched junction bases: 6. The CDR3 sequence is 14 residues long. CDR3 sequence reads: CASRAGGQNSPLHF. The CDR3 DNA is TGTGCCAGCAGAGCAGGGGGGCAAAATTCACCCCTCCACTTT.

This sequence joins TRBV30 and TRBJ2-7; no reliable D call. Germline V gives CDR1 GTSNPN, CDR2 SVGIG (reference sequence). This CDR3 is built from 14 residues. V lost 0 bases and J lost 0, with 9 bases in between. The CDR3 spells CAWSVRRSSYEQYF. CDR3 nucleotides: TGTGCCTGGAGTGTACGTCGGAGCTCCTACGAGCAGTACTTC.

The rearrangement uses TRBV7-2 and TRBJ2-5; D ambiguous. The CDR3 has 11 amino acids. From germline, CDR1 is SGHTA and CDR2 FQGNSA. V dropped 2 bases and J dropped 5 bases, with 3 bases sitting between them. The CDR3 loop is CASSLHETQYF. DNA for the CDR3: TGTGCCAGCAGCTTACATGAGACCCAGTACTTC.

J is TRBJ2-2 and V is TRBV7-9; perhaps TRBD1 as D (5 bases). Germline CDR1 is SEHNR and CDR2 is FQNEAQ (reference sequence). The CDR3 totals 13 residues. The V end was cut by 5 bases, the J end by 11 bases, with 15 bases between. This CDR3 reads CASSLPGQIELFF. The CDR3 DNA follows: TGTGCCAGCAGCCTCCCAGGACAAATCGAGCTGTTTTTT.

The chain combines TRBV30 with TRBJ1-2; TRBD1 matches 9 bases. This CDR3 has 13 amino acids. Germline lookup yields CDR1 GTSNPN and CDR2 SVGIG (reference sequence). V lost 5 bases, J lost 5 bases, and 6 bases stayed unmatched. The DNA for the CDR3 is TGTGCCTGGCTAACAGGGGGCGGGTATGGCTACACCTTC. Translated: CAWLTGGGYGYTF.

The chain employs TRBV19 and TRBJ2-2; the D is unclear. This CDR3 has 16 amino acids. CDR1 is LNHDA, CDR2 SQIVND, per germline (reference sequence). V shed 2 bases and J shed 0 bases, with 10 bases lying between them. CDR3 sequence (DNA): TGTGCCAGTAGTATACAAGCAGGCACGAACACCGGGGAGCTGTTTTTT. Protein sequence: CASSIQAGTNTGELFF.

As to this clone: Relative to the germline gene, one junction end is altered; a read error may explain this. The sample has other DNA sequences that encode this CDR3 too. This rearrangement joins TRBV18 to TRBJ1-6; TRBD1 aligns across 10 bases. Germline values: CDR1 KGHSH, CDR2 LQKENI. The CDR3 runs to 17 residues. CDR3 in DNA: TGTGCCAGCTCACCACGAGCCCGGGACAGGGGTAATTCCCCCCTCCACTTT. Its protein is CASSPRARDRGNSPLHF.

As for this clone: Other DNA sequences from this sample encode an identical CDR3 as well. The chain carries TRBV5-1 and TRBJ1-1, with 8 bases identical to TRBD1. Germline CDR1 reads SGHRS; CDR2 reads YFSETQ. V dropped 4 bases and J dropped 4; count of bases not matched to a gene: 6. The CDR3 sequence is 14 residues long. The CDR3, as DNA: TGCGCCAGCAGCGACACAGGGGGGACCACTGAAGCTTTCTTT. It yields the protein CASSDTGGTTEAFF.

The rearrangement uses TRBV11-2 and TRBJ2-1; 8 bases are a match to TRBD1. From germline, CDR1 is SGHAT and CDR2 FQNNGV. Trimming removed 6 bases from V and 5 bases from J; junction bases left unmatched: 9. The CDR3 is 15 amino acids. The CDR3 reads CASRPTGVSDNEQFF. The CDR3 nucleotides are TGTGCCAGCAGACCGACAGGGGTGAGCGACAATGAGCAGTTCTTC.

The V call is TRBV19, the J call TRBJ1-1; D not resolved. This CDR3 has 12 residues. V was clipped by 6 bases and J by 5 bases, with 10 bases between them. Germline CDR1 and CDR2: LNHDA and SQIVND (reference sequence). DNA of the CDR3: TGTGCCAGTAGCTTACCTATGACTGAAGCTTTCTTT. Translation: CASSLPMTEAFF. The variable domain in full, completed from reference TRBV19 and TRBJ1-1, reads DGGITQSPKYLFRKEGQNVTLSCEQNLNHDAMYWYRQDPGQGLRLIYYSQIVNDFQKGDIAEGYSVSREKKESFPLTVTSAQKNPTAFYLCASSLPMTEAFFGQGTRLTVV.

V and J are TRBV11-3 and TRBJ2-5; D might be TRBD1 (6 bases). Germline loops: CDR1 SGHNT, CDR2 YENEEA. V gave up 4 bases and J gave up 1 base, with 16 bases separating them. The CDR3 extends over 16 amino acids. This chain's CDR3 is CASSWGTGRVQETQYF. In DNA, the CDR3 is TGTGCCAGCAGCTGGGGTACAGGGCGGGTCCAAGAGACCCAGTACTTC.

The chain employs TRBV4-3 and TRBJ1-5, with unresolved D. Germline V gene lookup returns CDR1 LGHNA and CDR2 YSLEER. The CDR3 contains 16 residues. V was clipped by 1 base and J by 3 bases, with 13 bases between them. For the CDR3, the DNA is TGCGCCAGCAGCCAAGTAAAGGAGAAACCCAATCAGCCCCAGCATTTT. Translating it yields CASSQVKEKPNQPQHF.

The chain carries TRBV14 and TRBJ2-7; possibly TRBD2 for D (5 bases). With 4 bases removed from V and 5 bases from J, the gap between germline ends came to 12 bases. This CDR3 has 13 amino acids. Germline loops: CDR1 SGHDN, CDR2 FVKESK. The CDR3 bases are TGTGCCAGCAGCCTAAGAGGAGCGGACGAGCAGTACTTC. It translates to CASSLRGADEQYF.

The J gene is TRBJ2-1, the V gene TRBV6-5; TRBD2 aligns across 10 bases. Germline V CDR1 and CDR2: MNHEY, SVGAGI. CDR3 size: 16 residues. J gave up 9 bases and V 0 bases, and 8 bases lay outside the gene matches. The CDR3 loop reads CASSYSSASGRGEQFF. The DNA of the CDR3 is TGTGCCAGCAGTTACTCGAGCGCTAGCGGGAGAGGTGAGCAGTTCTTC.

This clone came up once. The rearrangement links TRBV5-1 to TRBJ2-5, with 7 bases aligning to TRBD2. The closer fit of TRBJ2-7 to the DNA end suggests the J call may be wrong. The length of the CDR3 is 14 residues. Germline lookup yields CDR1 SGHRS and CDR2 YFSETQ. The CDR3: CASSPLAESYEQYF. CDR3 bases: TGCGCCAGCAGCCCCCTAGCGGAGTCCTACGAGCAGTACTTC.

This chain connects TRBV29-1 to TRBJ2-5; 7 bases align to TRBD1. The CDR3 is 13 amino acids. V was clipped by 6 bases and J by 5 bases; unmatched bases: 9. The germline V gene encodes CDR1 SQVTM and CDR2 ANQGSEA. The CDR3 protein is CSVKTGLAETQYF. The CDR3 DNA follows: TGCAGCGTCAAGACAGGGTTAGCGGAGACCCAGTACTTC.

J is TRBJ1-5 and V is TRBV15; D unresolved. V shed 1 base and J shed 4 bases, with 11 bases lying between them. The CDR3 loop spans 15 amino acids. Per the germline V gene, CDR1 is LNHNV and CDR2 is YYDKDF (reference sequence). The CDR3 loop reads CATSRAGGWNQPQHF. The CDR3 DNA reads TGTGCCACCAGCAGAGCAGGAGGATGGAATCAGCCCCAGCATTTT.

This chain joins TRBV13 and TRBJ2-7; the D gene is possibly TRBD1 (6 bases). The germline V gene encodes CDR1 PRHDT and CDR2 FYEKMQ (reference sequence). Trimming stripped 5 bases from V and 3 bases from J, with 14 bases between. The CDR3 extends over 14 amino acids. The CDR3 here is CASSLMQGRYEQYF. The CDR3 DNA reads TGTGCCAGCAGCCTAATGCAGGGGCGCTACGAGCAGTACTTC. Full variable domain (remainder filled in from reference TRBV13 and TRBJ2-7): AAGVIQSPRHLIKEKRETATLKCYPIPRHDTVYWYQQGPGQDPQFLISFYEKMQSDKGSIPDRFSAQQFSDYHSELNMSSLELGDSALYFCASSLMQGRYEQYFGPGTRLTVT.

J is TRBJ2-7 and V is TRBV5-1; D not resolved. Trimming took 4 bases from V and 2 from J, leaving 25 bases between them. There are 18 residues in the CDR3. Germline V gene sequence: CDR1 SGHRS, CDR2 YFSETQ. CDR3 protein: CASSPRVLPATLTYEQYF. Here the CDR3 DNA reads TGCGCCAGCAGCCCTCGGGTCCTGCCAGCCACACTTACCTACGAGCAGTACTTC.

The chain carries TRBV19 and TRBJ1-2, with D possibly being TRBD1 (5 bases). The CDR3 sequence is 14 residues long. The V gene's germline CDR1 is LNHDA and CDR2 SQIVND (reference sequence). Trimming cost V 5 bases and J 3 bases, with 13 bases left between them. The DNA for the CDR3 is TGTGCCAGTAGTCTACAGGAAACTTACTATGGCTACACCTTC. It translates to CASSLQETYYGYTF.

A single count supports this clone. The chain couples TRBV18 to TRBJ1-1, with a possible D match to TRBD1 (6 bases). The CDR3 runs 13 residues. The germline V gene has CDR1 KGHSH and CDR2 LQKENI. The V end was cut by 7 bases, the J end by 0 bases, with 9 bases between. This CDR3 is CASLGGLNTEAFF. DNA of the CDR3: TGTGCCAGCTTGGGGGGGCTGAACACTGAAGCTTTCTTT.

V and J are TRBV27 and TRBJ2-1; D ambiguous. The CDR3 sequence is 15 residues long. V lost 3 bases and J lost 0, with 9 bases in between. CDR1 MNHEY and CDR2 SMNVEV come from the germline V gene (reference sequence). CDR3 sequence reads: CASSLSSSSYNEQFF. DNA of the CDR3: TGTGCCAGCAGTTTGTCCTCGAGCTCCTACAATGAGCAGTTCTTC.

A remark on this clone: Other DNA sequences in this specimen translate into the identical CDR3. J is TRBJ1-5 and V is TRBV6-1; TRBD1 might be the D (5 bases). V lost 0 bases and J lost 1, with 10 bases in between. Germline assignment: CDR1 MNHNS and CDR2 SASEGT. The length of the CDR3 is 16 residues. This CDR3 reads CASSEAQGGSNQPQHF. Here the CDR3 DNA reads TGTGCCAGCAGTGAAGCCCAGGGAGGAAGCAATCAGCCCCAGCATTTT.

J is TRBJ2-5 and V is TRBV9; 10 bases map to TRBD2. Germline values: CDR1 SGDLS, CDR2 YYNGEE. The CDR3 loop spans 16 amino acids. The trim removed 0 bases at V and 5 bases at J, leaving 7 bases unmatched. The CDR3 loop reads CASSVVSAGGQETQYF. CDR3 nucleotides: TGTGCCAGCAGCGTAGTATCAGCGGGGGGGCAGGAGACCCAGTACTTC.